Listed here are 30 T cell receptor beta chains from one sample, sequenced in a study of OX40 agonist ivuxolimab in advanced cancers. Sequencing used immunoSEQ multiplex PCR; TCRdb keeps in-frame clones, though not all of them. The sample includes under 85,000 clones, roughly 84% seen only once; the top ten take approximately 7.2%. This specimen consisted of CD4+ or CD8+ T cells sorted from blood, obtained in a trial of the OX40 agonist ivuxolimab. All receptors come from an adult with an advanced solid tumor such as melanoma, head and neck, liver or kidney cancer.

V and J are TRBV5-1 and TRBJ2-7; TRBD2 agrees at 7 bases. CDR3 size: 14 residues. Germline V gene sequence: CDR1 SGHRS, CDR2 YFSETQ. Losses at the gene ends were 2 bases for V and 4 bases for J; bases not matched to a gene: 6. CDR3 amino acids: CASSFAGAGYEQYF. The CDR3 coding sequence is TGCGCCAGCAGCTTTGCGGGAGCCGGGTACGAGCAGTACTTC.

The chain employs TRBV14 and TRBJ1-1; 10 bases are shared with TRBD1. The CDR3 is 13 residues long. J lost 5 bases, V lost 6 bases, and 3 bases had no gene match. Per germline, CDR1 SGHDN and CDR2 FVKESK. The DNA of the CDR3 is TGTGCCAGCAGTTGGACAGGGGGGACTGAAGCTTTCTTT. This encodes CASSWTGGTEAFF.

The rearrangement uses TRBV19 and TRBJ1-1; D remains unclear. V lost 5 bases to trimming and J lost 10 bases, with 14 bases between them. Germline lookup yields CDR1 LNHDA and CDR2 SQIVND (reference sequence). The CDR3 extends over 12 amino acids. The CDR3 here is CASSPAERGAFF. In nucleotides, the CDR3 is TGTGCCAGTAGTCCGGCCGAACGGGGAGCTTTCTTT.

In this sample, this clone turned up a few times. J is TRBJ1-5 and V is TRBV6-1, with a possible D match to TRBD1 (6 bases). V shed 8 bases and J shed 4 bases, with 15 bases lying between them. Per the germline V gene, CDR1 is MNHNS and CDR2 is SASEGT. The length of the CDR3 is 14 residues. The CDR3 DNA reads TGTGCCAGCGGGGGCAGGTCTTTTAATCAGCCCCAGCATTTT. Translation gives CASGGRSFNQPQHF.

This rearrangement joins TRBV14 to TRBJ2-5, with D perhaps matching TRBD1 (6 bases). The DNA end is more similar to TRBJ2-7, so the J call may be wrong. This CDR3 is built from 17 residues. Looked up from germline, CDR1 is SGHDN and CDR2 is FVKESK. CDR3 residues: CASSQFNVQGSSYEQYF. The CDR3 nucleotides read TGTGCCAGCAGCCAATTCAACGTCCAGGGGAGCTCCTACGAGCAGTACTTC.

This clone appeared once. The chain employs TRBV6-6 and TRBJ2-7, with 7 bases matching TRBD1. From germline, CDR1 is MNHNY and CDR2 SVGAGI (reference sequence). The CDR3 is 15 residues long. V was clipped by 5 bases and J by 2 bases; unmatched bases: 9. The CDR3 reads CASSVTGLAPYEQYF. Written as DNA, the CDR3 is TGTGCCAGCAGTGTGACAGGGCTTGCTCCCTACGAGCAGTACTTC.

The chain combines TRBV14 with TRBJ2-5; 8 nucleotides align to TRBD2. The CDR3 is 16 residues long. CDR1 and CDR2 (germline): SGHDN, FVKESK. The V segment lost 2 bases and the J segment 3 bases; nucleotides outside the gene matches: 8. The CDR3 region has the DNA TGTGCCAGCAGCCAATACGGGAGGGGGAAGAAAGAGACCCAGTACTTC. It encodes CASSQYGRGKKETQYF. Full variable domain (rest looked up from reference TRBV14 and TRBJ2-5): EAGVTQFPSHSVIEKGQTVTLRCDPISGHDNLYWYRRVMGKEIKFLLHFVKESKQDESGMPNNRFLAERTGGTYSTLKVQPAELEDSGVYFCASSQYGRGKKETQYFGPGTRLLVL.

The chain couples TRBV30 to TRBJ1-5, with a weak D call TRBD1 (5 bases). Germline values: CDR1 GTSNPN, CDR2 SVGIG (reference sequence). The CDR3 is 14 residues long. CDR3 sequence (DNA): TGTTCCCAAACAGGTTCTAATAGCAATCAGCCCCAGCATTTT. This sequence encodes CSQTGSNSNQPQHF.

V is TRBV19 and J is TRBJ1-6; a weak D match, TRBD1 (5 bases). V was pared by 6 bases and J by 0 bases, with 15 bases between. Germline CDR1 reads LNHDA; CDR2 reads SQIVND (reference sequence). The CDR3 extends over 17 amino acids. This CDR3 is CASRPLSGRSYNSPLHF. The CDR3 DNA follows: TGTGCCAGTAGGCCTTTATCGGGGCGCTCCTATAATTCACCCCTCCACTTT.

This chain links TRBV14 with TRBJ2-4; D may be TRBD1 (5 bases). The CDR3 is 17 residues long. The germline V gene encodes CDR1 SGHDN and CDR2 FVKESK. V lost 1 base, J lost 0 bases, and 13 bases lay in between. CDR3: CASSQAGPGLAKNIQYF. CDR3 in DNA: TGTGCCAGCAGCCAAGCAGGCCCAGGGCTAGCCAAAAACATTCAGTACTTC.

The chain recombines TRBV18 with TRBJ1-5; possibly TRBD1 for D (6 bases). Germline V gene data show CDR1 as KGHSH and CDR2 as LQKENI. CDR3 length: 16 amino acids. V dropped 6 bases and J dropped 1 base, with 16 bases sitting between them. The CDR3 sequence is CASSPGGTRSNQPQHF. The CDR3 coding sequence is TGTGCCAGCTCGCCCGGGGGGACACGGAGCAATCAGCCCCAGCATTTT.

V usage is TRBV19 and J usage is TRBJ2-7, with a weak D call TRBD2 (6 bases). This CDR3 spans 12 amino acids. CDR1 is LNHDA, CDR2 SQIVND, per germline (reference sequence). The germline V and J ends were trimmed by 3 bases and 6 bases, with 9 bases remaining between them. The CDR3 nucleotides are TGTGCCAGTAGTATCGGAGGGAGCGAGCAGTACTTC. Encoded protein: CASSIGGSEQYF. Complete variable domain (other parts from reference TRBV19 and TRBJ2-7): DGGITQSPKYLFRKEGQNVTLSCEQNLNHDAMYWYRQDPGQGLRLIYYSQIVNDFQKGDIAEGYSVSREKKESFPLTVTSAQKNPTAFYLCASSIGGSEQYFGPGTRLTVT.

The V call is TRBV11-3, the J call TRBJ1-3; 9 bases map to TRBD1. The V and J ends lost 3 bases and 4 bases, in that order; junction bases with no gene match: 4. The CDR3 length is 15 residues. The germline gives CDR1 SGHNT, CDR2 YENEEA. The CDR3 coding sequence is TGTGCCAGCAGCTTCGGACAGGGGTGGGGAAACACCATATATTTT. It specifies CASSFGQGWGNTIYF. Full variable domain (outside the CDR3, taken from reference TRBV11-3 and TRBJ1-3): EAGVVQSPRYKIIEKKQPVAFWCNPISGHNTLYWYLQNLGQGPELLIRYENEEAVDDSQLPKDRFSAERLKGVDSTLKIQPAELGDSAVYLCASSFGQGWGNTIYFGEGSWLTVV.

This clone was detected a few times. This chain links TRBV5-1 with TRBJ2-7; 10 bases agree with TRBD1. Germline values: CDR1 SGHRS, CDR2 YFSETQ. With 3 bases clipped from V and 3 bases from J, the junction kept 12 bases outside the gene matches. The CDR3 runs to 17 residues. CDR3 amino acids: CASSYFPRQGANYEQYF. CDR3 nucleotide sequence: TGCGCCAGCAGCTACTTCCCTAGACAGGGGGCTAACTACGAGCAGTACTTC.

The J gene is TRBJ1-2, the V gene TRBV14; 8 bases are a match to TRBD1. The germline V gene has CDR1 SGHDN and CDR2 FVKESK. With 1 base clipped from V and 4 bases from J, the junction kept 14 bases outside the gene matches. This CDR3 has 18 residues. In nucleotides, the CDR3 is TGTGCCAGCAGCCAAGGAATCGGACAGGGATCAAGGGTCTATGGCTACACCTTC. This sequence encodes CASSQGIGQGSRVYGYTF. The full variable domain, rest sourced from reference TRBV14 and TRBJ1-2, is EAGVTQFPSHSVIEKGQTVTLRCDPISGHDNLYWYRRVMGKEIKFLLHFVKESKQDESGMPNNRFLAERTGGTYSTLKVQPAELEDSGVYFCASSQGIGQGSRVYGYTFGSGTRLTVV.

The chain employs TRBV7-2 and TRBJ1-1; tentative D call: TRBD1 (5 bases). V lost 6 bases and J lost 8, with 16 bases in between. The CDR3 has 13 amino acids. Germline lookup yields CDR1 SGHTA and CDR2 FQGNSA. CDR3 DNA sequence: TGTGCCAGCAGTCTTAGGATCAGGGCCGAAGCTTTCTTT. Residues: CASSLRIRAEAFF. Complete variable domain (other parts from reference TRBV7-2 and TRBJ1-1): GAGVSQSPSNKVTEKGKDVELRCDPISGHTALYWYRQSLGQGLEFLIYFQGNSAPDKSGLPSDRFSAERTGGSVSTLTIQRTQQEDSAVYLCASSLRIRAEAFFGQGTRLTVV.

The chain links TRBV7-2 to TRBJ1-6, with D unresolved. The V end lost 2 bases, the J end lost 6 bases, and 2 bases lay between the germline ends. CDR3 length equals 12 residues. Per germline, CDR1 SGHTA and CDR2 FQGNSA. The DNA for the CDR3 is TGTGCCAGCAGCTTATTTAATTCACCCCTCCACTTT. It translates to CASSLFNSPLHF.

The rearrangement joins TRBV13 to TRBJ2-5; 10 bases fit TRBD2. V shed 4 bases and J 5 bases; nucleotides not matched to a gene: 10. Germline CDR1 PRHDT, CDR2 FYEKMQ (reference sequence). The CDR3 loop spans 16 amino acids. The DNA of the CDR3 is TGTGCCAGCAGCTCGTCGCAGCGGGAGGGTGTGGAGACCCAGTACTTC. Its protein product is CASSSSQREGVETQYF.

The CDR3 is CASSPWTGVTGELFF. Written as DNA, the CDR3 is TGTGCCAGCAGCCCCTGGACAGGAGTCACCGGGGAGCTGTTTTTT. The chain employs TRBV7-9 and TRBJ2-2; TRBD1 matches 7 bases. J was trimmed by 4 bases and V by 5 bases; bases with no gene match: 7. The germline V gene has CDR1 SEHNR and CDR2 FQNEAQ (reference sequence). This CDR3 contains 15 residues. The whole variable domain, filled in from reference TRBV7-9 and TRBJ2-2, reads DTGVSQNPRHKITKRGQNVTFRCDPISEHNRLYWYRQTLGQGPEFLTYFQNEAQLEKSRLLSDRFSAERPKGSFSTLEIQRTEQGDSAMYLCASSPWTGVTGELFFGEGSRLTVL.

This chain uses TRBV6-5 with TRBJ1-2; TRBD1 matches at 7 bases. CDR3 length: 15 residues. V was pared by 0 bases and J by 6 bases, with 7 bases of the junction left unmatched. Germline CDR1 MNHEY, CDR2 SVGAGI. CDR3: CASSYSRGGADGYTF. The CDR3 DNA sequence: TGTGCCAGCAGTTACTCGAGAGGGGGCGCGGATGGCTACACCTTC.

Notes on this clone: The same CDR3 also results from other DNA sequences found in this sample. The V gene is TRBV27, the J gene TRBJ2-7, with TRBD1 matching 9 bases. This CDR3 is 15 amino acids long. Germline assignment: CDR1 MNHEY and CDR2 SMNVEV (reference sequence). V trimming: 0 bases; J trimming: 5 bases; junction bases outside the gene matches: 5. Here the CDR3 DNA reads TGTGCCAGCAGTTTATCGGGACAGGGTTTCCACGAGCAGTACTTC. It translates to CASSLSGQGFHEQYF.

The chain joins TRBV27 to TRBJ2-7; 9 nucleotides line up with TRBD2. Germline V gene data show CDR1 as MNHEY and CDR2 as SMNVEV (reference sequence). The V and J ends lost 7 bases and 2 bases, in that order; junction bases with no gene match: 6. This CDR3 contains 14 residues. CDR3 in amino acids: CASKLTSGTYEQYF. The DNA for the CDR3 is TGTGCCAGCAAACTGACTAGCGGAACCTACGAGCAGTACTTC.

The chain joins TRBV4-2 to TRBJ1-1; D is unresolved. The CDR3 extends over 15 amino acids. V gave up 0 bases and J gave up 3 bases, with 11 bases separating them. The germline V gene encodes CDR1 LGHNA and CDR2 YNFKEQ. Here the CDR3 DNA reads TGTGCCAGCAGCCAAGATAGTCGGGCGGACACTGAAGCTTTCTTT. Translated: CASSQDSRADTEAFF.

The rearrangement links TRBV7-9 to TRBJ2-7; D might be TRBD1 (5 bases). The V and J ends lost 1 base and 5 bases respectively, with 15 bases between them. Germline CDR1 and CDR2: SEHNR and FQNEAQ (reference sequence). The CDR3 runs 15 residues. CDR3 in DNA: TGTGCCAGCAGCTTAGTATCAGGGTACAGTGACGAGCAGTACTTC. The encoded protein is CASSLVSGYSDEQYF.

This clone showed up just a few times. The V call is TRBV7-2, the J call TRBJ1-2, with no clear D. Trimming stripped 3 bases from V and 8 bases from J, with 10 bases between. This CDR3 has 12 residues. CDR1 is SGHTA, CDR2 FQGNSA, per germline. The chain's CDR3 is CASSFGYLGYTF. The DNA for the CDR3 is TGTGCCAGCAGCTTCGGATATCTGGGCTACACCTTC.

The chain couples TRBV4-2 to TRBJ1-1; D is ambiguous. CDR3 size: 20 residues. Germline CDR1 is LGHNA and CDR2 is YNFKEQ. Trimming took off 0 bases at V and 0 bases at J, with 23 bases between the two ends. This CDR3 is CASSQDRLRSHTILNTEAFF. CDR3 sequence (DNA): TGTGCCAGCAGCCAAGACCGTTTAAGGTCCCACACAATCTTGAACACTGAAGCTTTCTTT.

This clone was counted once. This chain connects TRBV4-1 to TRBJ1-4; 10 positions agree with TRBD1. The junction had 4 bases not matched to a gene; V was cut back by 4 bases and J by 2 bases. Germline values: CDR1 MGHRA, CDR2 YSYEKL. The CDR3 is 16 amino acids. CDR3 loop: CASSRTGGRTNEKLFF. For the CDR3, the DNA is TGCGCCAGCAGCCGGACAGGGGGGCGGACTAATGAAAAACTGTTTTTT.

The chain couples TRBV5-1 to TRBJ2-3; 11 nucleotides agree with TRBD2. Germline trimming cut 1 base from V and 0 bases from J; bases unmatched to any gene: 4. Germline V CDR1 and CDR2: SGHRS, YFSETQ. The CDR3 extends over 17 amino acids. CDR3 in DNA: TGCGCCAGCAGCTTGACTAGCGGGGGCCGTAGCACAGATACGCAGTATTTT. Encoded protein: CASSLTSGGRSTDTQYF.

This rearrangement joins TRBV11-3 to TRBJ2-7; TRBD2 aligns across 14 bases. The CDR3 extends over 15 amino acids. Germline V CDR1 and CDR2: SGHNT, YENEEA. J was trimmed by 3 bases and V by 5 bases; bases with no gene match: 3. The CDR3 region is CASSPGLAGVYEQYF. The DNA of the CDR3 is TGTGCCAGCAGCCCGGGACTAGCGGGAGTCTACGAGCAGTACTTC.

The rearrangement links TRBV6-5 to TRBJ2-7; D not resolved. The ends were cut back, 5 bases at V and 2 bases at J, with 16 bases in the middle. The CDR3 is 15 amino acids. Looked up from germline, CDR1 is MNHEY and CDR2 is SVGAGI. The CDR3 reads CASSPSLGLTYEQYF. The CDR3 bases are TGTGCCAGCAGTCCCTCCCTGGGGTTAACCTACGAGCAGTACTTC.